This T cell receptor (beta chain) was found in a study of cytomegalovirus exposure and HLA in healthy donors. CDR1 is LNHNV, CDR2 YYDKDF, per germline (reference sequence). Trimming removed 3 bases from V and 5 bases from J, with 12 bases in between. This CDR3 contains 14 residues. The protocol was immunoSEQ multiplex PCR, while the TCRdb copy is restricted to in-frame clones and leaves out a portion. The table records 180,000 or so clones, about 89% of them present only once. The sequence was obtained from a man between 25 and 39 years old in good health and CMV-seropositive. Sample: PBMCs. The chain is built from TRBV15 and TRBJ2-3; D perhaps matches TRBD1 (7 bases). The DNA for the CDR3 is TGTGCCACCAGCAGCTTCAGGGGGGTAGATACGCAGTATTTT. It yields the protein CATSSFRGVDTQYF. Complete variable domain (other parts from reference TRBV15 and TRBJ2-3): DAMVIQNPRYQVTQFGKPVTLSCSQTLNHNVMYWYQQKSSQAPKLLFHYYDKDFNNEADTPDNFQSRRPNTSFCFLDIRSPGLGDTAMYLCATSSFRGVDTQYFGPGTRLTVL.